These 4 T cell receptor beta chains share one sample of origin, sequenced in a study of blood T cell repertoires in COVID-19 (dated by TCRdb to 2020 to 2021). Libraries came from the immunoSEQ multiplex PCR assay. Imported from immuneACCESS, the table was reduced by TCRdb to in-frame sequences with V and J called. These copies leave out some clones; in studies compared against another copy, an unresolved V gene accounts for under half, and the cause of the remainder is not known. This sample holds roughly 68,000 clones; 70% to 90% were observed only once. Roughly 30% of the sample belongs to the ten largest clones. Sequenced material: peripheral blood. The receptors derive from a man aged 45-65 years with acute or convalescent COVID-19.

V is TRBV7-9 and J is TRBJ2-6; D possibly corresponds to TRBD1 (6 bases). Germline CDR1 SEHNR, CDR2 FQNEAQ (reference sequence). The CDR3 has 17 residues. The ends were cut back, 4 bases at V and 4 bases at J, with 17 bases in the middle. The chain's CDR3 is CASSSAVTGTGANVLTF. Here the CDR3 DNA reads TGTGCCAGCAGCTCAGCCGTCACAGGGACCGGGGCCAACGTCCTGACTTTC.

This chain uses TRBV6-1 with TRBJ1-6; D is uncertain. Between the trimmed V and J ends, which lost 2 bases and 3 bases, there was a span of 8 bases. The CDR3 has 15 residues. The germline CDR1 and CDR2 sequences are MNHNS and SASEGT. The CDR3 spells CASSEMSGYNSPLHF. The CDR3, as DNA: TGTGCCAGCAGTGAAATGAGTGGCTATAATTCACCCCTCCACTTT.

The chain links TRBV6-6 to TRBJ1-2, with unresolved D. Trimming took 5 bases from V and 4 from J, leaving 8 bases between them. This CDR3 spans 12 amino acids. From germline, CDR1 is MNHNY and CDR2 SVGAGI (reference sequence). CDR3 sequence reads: CASSPSVYGYTF. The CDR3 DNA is TGTGCCAGCAGTCCGAGCGTCTATGGCTACACCTTC.

The CDR3 DNA is TGTGCCAGCAGATACAGTGGGTCTGGCTACACCTTC. The encoded protein is CASRYSGSGYTF. The chain combines TRBV2 with TRBJ1-2; no definite D call. From germline, CDR1 is SNHLY and CDR2 FYNNEI. The CDR3 has 12 residues. V gave up 6 bases and J gave up 7 bases, with 12 bases separating them.